The sequence of this T cell receptor (beta chain) was determined in a study of cytotoxic CD8 clonotypes in ibrutinib-treated CLL. CDR3 size: 14 residues. Germline CDR1 and CDR2: MRHNA and SNTAGT. The J segment lost 7 bases and the V segment lost 5 bases, leaving 7 bases of the junction unmatched. This clone was seen only a few times. The protocol was immunoSEQ multiplex PCR, while the TCRdb copy is restricted to in-frame clones and leaves out a portion. The sample carries some 100,000 clones, about 53% recorded once. This receptor was identified in a human donor with chronic lymphocytic leukemia. This chain links TRBV6-4 with TRBJ1-2; 10 nucleotides agree with TRBD1. The specimen was PBMCs, collected after 24 months of ibrutinib treatment. The CDR3 DNA reads TGTGCCAGCAGTCCAGGGACAGGGGCTGGTGGCTACACCTTC. Protein product: CASSPGTGAGGYTF.